A selection of T cell receptor beta chains follows, all from one sample in a study of cytomegalovirus exposure and HLA in healthy donors. Sequencing was performed with immunoSEQ multiplex PCR; in TCRdb, only in-frame clones are kept and a portion is missing. Here the sample spans over 200,000 clones, about 80% being singletons. Sequenced sample: PBMCs. Receptors were obtained from a man in his forties or fifties in good health and CMV-seropositive. CDR3s include the opening cysteine and the closing phenylalanine or tryptophan. The D gene is left open where the match is weak. Part of the rows lack a size; the others show once, few, many or a class for expanded clones.

J | V | length | size | D | DNA | CDR3
TRBJ2-5 | TRBV14 | 15 | - | TRBD2 | TGTGCCAGCAGTAGACTAGCGGGAAGTCAAGAGACCCAGTACTTC | CASSRLAGSQETQYF
TRBJ1-2 | TRBV30 | 16 | - | - | TGTGCCTGGAGTCCCGGGTCGGGTCTTCACACCTATGGCTACACCTTC | CAWSPGSGLHTYGYTF
TRBJ2-2 | TRBV28 | 12 | - | - | TGTGCCAGCACCCCTCGCACCGGGGAGCTGTTTTTT | CASTPRTGELFF
TRBJ2-7 | TRBV2 | 15 | - | - | TGTGCCAGTGGGGGGGCCCTAAAACGATCCTACGAGCAGTACTTC | CASGGALKRSYEQYF
TRBJ1-5 | TRBV7-2 | 13 | - | TRBD1 | TGTGCCAGCAGCCCGGACAGGACTCAGCCCCAGCATTTT | CASSPDRTQPQHF
TRBJ1-2 | TRBV25-1 | 15 | - | TRBD1 | TGTGCCAGCAGTGCACAAGACAGGGCTAACTATGGCTACACCTTC | CASSAQDRANYGYTF
TRBJ1-5 | TRBV7-8 | 15 | once | - | TGTGCCAGCAGCTTAGGGAGGGCTCACAATCAGCCCCAGCATTTT | CASSLGRAHNQPQHF
TRBJ1-1 | TRBV10-2 | 14 | - | TRBD1 | TGCGCCAGCAGGGACCTGACAGGGGGCGAGGAAGCTTTCTTT | CASRDLTGGEEAFF
TRBJ2-5 | TRBV7-9 | 15 | - | - | TGTGCCAGCAGCACTGCCGGGACTGGACGAGAGACCCAGTACTTC | CASSTAGTGRETQYF
TRBJ2-7 | TRBV6-1 | 16 | - | - | TGTGCCAGCAGTGGTGTAGCCTCACGGGACTCCTACGAGCAGTACTTC | CASSGVASRDSYEQYF
TRBJ1-3 | TRBV4-1 | 15 | once | TRBD1 | TGCGCCAGCAGCCCAGAGGACAGGAGAGGAAACACCATATATTTT | CASSPEDRRGNTIYF
TRBJ2-1 | TRBV2 | 14 | - | - | TGTGCCAGCAGTGATCGACTCCTCCACAATGAGCAGTTCTTC | CASSDRLLHNEQFF
TRBJ1-5 | TRBV2 | 16 | once | TRBD1 | TGTGCCAGCAGTGTGGGACAGGGTTATAGCAATCAGCCCCAGCATTTT | CASSVGQGYSNQPQHF
TRBJ1-2 | TRBV9 | 14 | - | - | TGTGCCAGCTCCTCTGGGGCAGACATTGATGGCTACACCTTC | CASSSGADIDGYTF
TRBJ2-5 | TRBV10-3 | 14 | - | TRBD1 | TGTGCCATCAGCCTGGGGGACAGGGGAGAGACCCAGTACTTC | CAISLGDRGETQYF
TRBJ2-1 | TRBV11-2 | 11 | - | TRBD2 | TGTGCCAGCAGCTTTAGCGGGGACGTGTTCTTC | CASSFSGDVFF
TRBJ2-7 | TRBV5-6 | 13 | once | - | TGTGCCAGCAGCTTGACAGGACAGTACGAGCAGTACTTC | CASSLTGQYEQYF
TRBJ2-7 | TRBV7-9 | 15 | - | - | TGTTCCAGTGGAGCCCGGGACAACAGACCCTACGAGCAGTACTTC | CSSGARDNRPYEQYF
TRBJ1-1 | TRBV4-1 | 19 | - | TRBD1 | TGCGCCAGCAGCCCGATTATTCCGGGACAGGGATTTGCAGGCACTGAAGCTTTCTTT | CASSPIIPGQGFAGTEAFF
TRBJ2-3 | TRBV4-1 | 14 | - | - | TGCGCCAGCAGCCAAGACAGAAGCACAGATACGCAGTATTTT | CASSQDRSTDTQYF
TRBJ1-1 | TRBV14 | 13 | - | - | TGTGCCAGCAGCTCCCGGGAAGACACTGAAGCTTTCTTT | CASSSREDTEAFF
TRBJ1-1 | TRBV6-5 | 13 | once | - | TGTGCCAGCAGTTACTCGAGACAGACTGAAGCTTTCTTT | CASSYSRQTEAFF
TRBJ2-2 | TRBV4-1 | 11 | - | - | TGCGCCAGCTCCAACTCCGGGGAGCTGTTTTTT | CASSNSGELFF
TRBJ1-5 | TRBV19 | 14 | - | - | TGTGCCAGTAGTATTACTAGGGGCAATCAGCCCCAGCATTTT | CASSITRGNQPQHF
TRBJ1-5 | TRBV7-9 | 13 | few | - | TGTGCCAGCAGCTTGTCCCCCGATCAGCCCCAGCATTTT | CASSLSPDQPQHF
TRBJ2-7 | TRBV30 | 13 | - | - | TGTGCCTGGACCCCGGGTAGCTCCTACGAGCAGTACTTC | CAWTPGSSYEQYF
TRBJ1-2 | TRBV5-6 | 14 | - | - | TGTGCCAGCAGCTTTCAGCGTGCTAACTATGGCTACACCTTC | CASSFQRANYGYTF
TRBJ2-3 | TRBV7-8 | 16 | - | TRBD2 | TGTGCCAGCAGCCCCGTCAGCGGGATAAGCACAGATACGCAGTATTTT | CASSPVSGISTDTQYF
TRBJ1-3 | TRBV7-8 | 16 | - | - | TGTGCCAGCAGCTTCCTGGACAGCGTCTCTGGAAACACCATATATTTT | CASSFLDSVSGNTIYF